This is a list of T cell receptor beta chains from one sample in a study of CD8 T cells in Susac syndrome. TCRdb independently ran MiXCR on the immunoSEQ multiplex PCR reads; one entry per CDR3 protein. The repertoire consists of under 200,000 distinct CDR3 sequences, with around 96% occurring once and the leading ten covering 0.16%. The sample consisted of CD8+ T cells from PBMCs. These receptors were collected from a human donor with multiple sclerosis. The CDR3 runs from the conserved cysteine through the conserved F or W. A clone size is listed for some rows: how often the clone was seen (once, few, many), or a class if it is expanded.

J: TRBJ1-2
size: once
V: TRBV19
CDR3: CASSMGQGASYGYTF

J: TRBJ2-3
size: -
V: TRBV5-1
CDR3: CASSLARSSTDTQYF

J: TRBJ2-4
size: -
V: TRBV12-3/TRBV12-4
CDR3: CASSFFVTSGRGGAKNIQYF

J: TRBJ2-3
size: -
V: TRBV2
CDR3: CASQRVSTDTQYF

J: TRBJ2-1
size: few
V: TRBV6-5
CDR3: CASSYSGEQFF

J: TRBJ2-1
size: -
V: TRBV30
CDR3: CAWSGEVNEQFF

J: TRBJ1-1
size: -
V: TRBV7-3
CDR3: CASSFRTVNTEAFF

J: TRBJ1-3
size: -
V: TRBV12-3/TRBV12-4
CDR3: CASSSDQSWKQSIYF

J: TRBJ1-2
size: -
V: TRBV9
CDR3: CASSASLSYGYTF

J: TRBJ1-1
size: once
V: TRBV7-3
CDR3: CASTQNPGATEAFF

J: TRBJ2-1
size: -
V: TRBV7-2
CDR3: CASSLAPYNEQFF

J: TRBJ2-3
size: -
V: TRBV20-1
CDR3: CSASSGRGTDTQYF

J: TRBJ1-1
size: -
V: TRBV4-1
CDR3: CASSPRLETEAFF

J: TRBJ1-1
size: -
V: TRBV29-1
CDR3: CSGKTGENTEAFF

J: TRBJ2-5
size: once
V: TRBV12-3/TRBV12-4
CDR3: CASSPRISAGVTQETQYF

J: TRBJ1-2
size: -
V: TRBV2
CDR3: CASRGNGYTF

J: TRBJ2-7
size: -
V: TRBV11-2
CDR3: CASSFPGLAYEQYF

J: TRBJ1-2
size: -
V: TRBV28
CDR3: CASRPLAGYGYTF

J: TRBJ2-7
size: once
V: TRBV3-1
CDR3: CASSQEGQYEQYF

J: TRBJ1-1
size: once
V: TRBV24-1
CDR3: CATSDPRAGTEAFF

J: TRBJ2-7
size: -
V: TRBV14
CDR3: CASSPNREAYEQYF

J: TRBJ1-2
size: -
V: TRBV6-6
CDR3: CASSYSRQDYGYTF

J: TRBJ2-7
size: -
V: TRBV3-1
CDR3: CASSQAVLAGYEQYF

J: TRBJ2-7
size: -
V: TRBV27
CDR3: CASSLSPGVSYEQYF

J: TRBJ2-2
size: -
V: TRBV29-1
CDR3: CSVRDSDTGELFF

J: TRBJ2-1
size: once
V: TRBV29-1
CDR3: CSVLGLNNEQFF

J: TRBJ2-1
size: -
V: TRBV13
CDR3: CASSPVTSGGYNEQFF

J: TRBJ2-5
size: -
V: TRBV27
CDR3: CASSAWAGGETQYF

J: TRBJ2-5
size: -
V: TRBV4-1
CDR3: CASSPASSQETQYF

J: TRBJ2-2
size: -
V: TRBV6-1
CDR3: CASSVAGEGTGELFF

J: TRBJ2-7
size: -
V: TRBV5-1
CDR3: CASSRGLHHEQYF

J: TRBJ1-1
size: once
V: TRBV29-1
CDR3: CSALGGGEAFF

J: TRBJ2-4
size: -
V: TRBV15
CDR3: CATSREAFLLAKNIQYF

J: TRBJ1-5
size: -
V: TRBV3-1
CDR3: CASSQGVSNQPQHF

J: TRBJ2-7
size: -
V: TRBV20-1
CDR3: CSAESRQTYEQYF

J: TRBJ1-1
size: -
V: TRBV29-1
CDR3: CSVAGGGTEAFF

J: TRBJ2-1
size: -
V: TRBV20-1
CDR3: CSARDSGLQFF

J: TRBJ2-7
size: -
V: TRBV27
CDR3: CASSLGQGPQSSYEQYF

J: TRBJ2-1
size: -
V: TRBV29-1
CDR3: CSVGFASGGNEQFF

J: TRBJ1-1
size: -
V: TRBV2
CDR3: CASSGEGLNTEAFF

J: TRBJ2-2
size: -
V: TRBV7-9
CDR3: CASSLVGQKDGELFF

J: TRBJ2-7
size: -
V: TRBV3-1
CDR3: CASSQYRDGIREQYF

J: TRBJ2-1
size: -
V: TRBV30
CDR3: CAWIRAGEQFF

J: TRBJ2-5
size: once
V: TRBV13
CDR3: CASSLWRETQYF

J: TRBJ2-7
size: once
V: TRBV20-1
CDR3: CSAVDRDSYEQYF

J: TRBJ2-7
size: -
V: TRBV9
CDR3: CASSPPGIYEQYF

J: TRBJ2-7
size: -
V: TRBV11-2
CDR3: CASSPTHGYEQYF

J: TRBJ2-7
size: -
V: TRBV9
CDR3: CASSTTGDEQYF

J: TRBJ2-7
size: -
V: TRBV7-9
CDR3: CASSPQGQSSEQYF

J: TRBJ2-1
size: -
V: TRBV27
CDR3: CASSFGGITYNEQFF

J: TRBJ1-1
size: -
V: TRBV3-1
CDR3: CASSQWDSANTEAFF

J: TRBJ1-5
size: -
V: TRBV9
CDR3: CASSASAAGPNQPQHF

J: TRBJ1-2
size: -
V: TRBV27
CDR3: CASSSDRGSGYTF

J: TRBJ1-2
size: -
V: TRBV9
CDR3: CASSVGGPALGYTF